These 21 T cell receptor beta chains were all obtained from the same sample, sequenced in a study of blood T cell repertoires in COVID-19. TCRdb's copy holds only in-frame clones and misses some; the assay was immunoSEQ multiplex PCR. The table lists about 180,000 clones, roughly nine tenths of them singletons, with 2.5% to 3% in the top ten. The sequenced sample consisted of peripheral blood. These receptor sequences come from a woman aged 25 to 39 with active or convalescent COVID-19.

This clone was found many times. This chain's CDR3 is CASSSSTGVRSPLHF. CDR3 nucleotide sequence: TGTGCCAGCAGCTCATCGACAGGGGTGAGGTCACCCCTCCACTTT. This chain links TRBV7-2 with TRBJ1-6; 8 nucleotides align to TRBD1. The CDR3 loop spans 15 amino acids. CDR1 SGHTA and CDR2 FQGNSA come from the germline V gene. V was pared by 4 bases and J by 10 bases, with 9 bases of the junction left unmatched.

The chain uses TRBV18 and TRBJ1-1; D uncertain. Trimming took off 0 bases at V and 0 bases at J, with 8 bases between the two ends. Germline V gene lookup returns CDR1 KGHSH and CDR2 LQKENI. This CDR3 is 15 amino acids long. In nucleotides, the CDR3 is TGTGCCAGCTCACCACCGCTGGGAGTGAACACTGAAGCTTTCTTT. Amino acid sequence: CASSPPLGVNTEAFF.

The rearrangement joins TRBV6-5 to TRBJ1-6; TRBD1 matches 8 bases. Germline-derived CDR1 and CDR2 are MNHEY and SVGAGI. Unmatched junction bases numbered 5, after V lost 9 bases and J lost 7 bases. This CDR3 spans 13 amino acids. CDR3 coding DNA: TGTGCCAGGAAGGGACAGGCCAATTCACCCCTCCACTTT. Protein: CARKGQANSPLHF.

The rearrangement uses TRBV5-4 and TRBJ1-2; 8 bases map to TRBD1. CDR3 length equals 14 residues. Trimming took 2 bases from V and 6 from J; bases not matched to a gene: 6. Germline CDR1 SGHNT, CDR2 YYREEE (reference sequence). The CDR3 bases are TGTGCCAGCAGCTTAGATCCAGGGGGCGATGGCTACACCTTC. Its translation is CASSLDPGGDGYTF.

Only one count was recorded for this clone. The CDR3 loop is CASSSPLRTTRGSYNEQFF. The CDR3 DNA follows: TGTGCCAGCAGTTCACCCCTTAGGACTACCCGAGGATCCTACAATGAGCAGTTCTTC. The V and J genes are TRBV27 and TRBJ2-1; the D gene is possibly TRBD2 (6 bases). Germline CDR1 MNHEY, CDR2 SMNVEV (reference sequence). This CDR3 is built from 19 residues. The V end was cut by 4 bases, the J end by 1 base, with 23 bases between.

J is TRBJ2-7 and V is TRBV5-1; TRBD1 agrees at 7 bases. CDR1 and CDR2 (germline): SGHRS, YFSETQ. After removal of 4 bases from V and 3 bases from J, the junction contained 4 bases not matched to a gene. This CDR3 is 13 amino acids long. The CDR3 reads CASSPQGRYEQYF. The CDR3 DNA reads as TGCGCCAGCAGCCCACAGGGGCGCTACGAGCAGTACTTC.

The chain is built from TRBV7-9 and TRBJ1-1, with D unresolved. Trimming stripped 1 base from V and 7 bases from J, with 13 bases between. Germline CDR1 and CDR2: SEHNR and FQNEAQ (reference sequence). The CDR3 contains 14 residues. CDR3 DNA sequence: TGTGCCAGCAGCTTAGTAATGGCACAGAGTGAAGCTTTCTTT. This gives the protein CASSLVMAQSEAFF. Full variable domain (outside the CDR3, taken from reference TRBV7-9 and TRBJ1-1): DTGVSQNPRHKITKRGQNVTFRCDPISEHNRLYWYRQTLGQGPEFLTYFQNEAQLEKSRLLSDRFSAERPKGSFSTLEIQRTEQGDSAMYLCASSLVMAQSEAFFGQGTRLTVV.

This chain links TRBV7-9 with TRBJ1-2; TRBD1 might be the D (5 bases). V lost 8 bases and J lost 3, with 22 bases in between. CDR1 and CDR2 from the germline V gene are SEHNR and FQNEAQ (reference sequence). There are 16 residues in the CDR3. CDR3 residues: CASGRGAGPRYYGYTF. CDR3 coding DNA: TGTGCCAGCGGGCGCGGGGCAGGCCCAAGATACTATGGCTACACCTTC. Using reference TRBV7-9 and TRBJ1-2 for the parts outside the CDR3, the full variable domain is DTGVSQNPRHKITKRGQNVTFRCDPISEHNRLYWYRQTLGQGPEFLTYFQNEAQLEKSRLLSDRFSAERPKGSFSTLEIQRTEQGDSAMYLCASGRGAGPRYYGYTFGSGTRLTVV.

The chain recombines TRBV28 with TRBJ2-1; TRBD2 agrees at 9 bases. V lost 8 bases to trimming and J lost 4 bases; unmatched junction nucleotides: 9. Germline values: CDR1 MDHEN, CDR2 SYDVKM. This CDR3 is built from 15 residues. The CDR3 DNA reads as TGTGCCAGCCTGTACCTAGCGGGAACTTACAATGAGCAGTTCTTC. It translates to CASLYLAGTYNEQFF. Looking up the rest from reference TRBV28 and TRBJ2-1 gives the full variable domain: DVKVTQSSRYLVKRTGEKVFLECVQDMDHENMFWYRQDPGLGLRLIYFSYDVKMKEKGDIPEGYSVSREKKERFSLILESASTNQTSMYLCASLYLAGTYNEQFFGPGTRLTVL.

The chain recombines TRBV28 with TRBJ2-1; 9 nucleotides align to TRBD1. The CDR3 is 15 amino acids. After removal of 3 bases from V and 8 bases from J, the junction contained 8 bases not matched to a gene. The germline V gene encodes CDR1 MDHEN and CDR2 SYDVKM. The CDR3: CASSLDRGERDEQFF. Written as DNA, the CDR3 is TGTGCCAGCAGTTTGGACAGGGGCGAACGCGATGAGCAGTTCTTC.

This CDR3 is CASSPLTESNQPQHF. As DNA, the CDR3 is TGTGCCAGCAGCCCACTGACAGAAAGCAATCAGCCCCAGCATTTT. The chain is built from TRBV6-5 and TRBJ1-5; perhaps TRBD1 as D (5 bases). V was cut by 6 bases and J by 1 base, with 13 bases left in between. This CDR3 comprises 15 residues. Per germline, CDR1 MNHEY and CDR2 SVGAGI.

This rearrangement joins TRBV11-2 to TRBJ2-2; D is unresolved. Germline-derived CDR1 and CDR2 are SGHAT and FQNNGV. This CDR3 contains 11 residues. The germline V and J ends were trimmed by 5 bases and 6 bases, with 4 bases remaining between them. In nucleotides, the CDR3 is TGTGCCAGCAGCCCTCCCGGGGAGCTGTTTTTT. It yields the protein CASSPPGELFF. Filled out from reference TRBV11-2 and TRBJ2-2, the complete variable domain reads EAGVAQSPRYKIIEKRQSVAFWCNPISGHATLYWYQQILGQGPKLLIQFQNNGVVDDSQLPKDRFSAERLKGVDSTLKIQPAKLEDSAVYLCASSPPGELFFGEGSRLTVL.

The CDR3 reads CASSPPGLAGGDEQFF. The CDR3 bases are TGTGCCAGCTCACCTCCCGGACTAGCGGGAGGGGATGAGCAGTTCTTC. The V and J genes are TRBV18 and TRBJ2-1; 15 bases align to TRBD2. The CDR3 has 16 amino acids. V gave up 3 bases and J gave up 8 bases; unmatched junction bases: 5. Germline CDR1 KGHSH, CDR2 LQKENI.

The genes are TRBV2 and TRBJ1-5; D is uncertain. V lost 7 bases, J lost 0 bases, and 10 bases lay in between. Looked up from germline, CDR1 is SNHLY and CDR2 is FYNNEI. The CDR3 is made up of 14 amino acids. In nucleotides, the CDR3 is TGTGCCAGCAAGGAGGTTTATAGCAATCAGCCCCAGCATTTT. Its translation is CASKEVYSNQPQHF.

This rearrangement joins TRBV6-5 to TRBJ2-7; 7 bases map to TRBD1. The ends lost 0 bases at V and 4 bases at J; junction bases unmatched: 3. Germline CDR1 is MNHEY and CDR2 is SVGAGI. The CDR3 spans 14 residues. The CDR3 region is CASSYSTGNYEQYF. The CDR3 bases are TGTGCCAGCAGTTACTCGACAGGGAATTACGAGCAGTACTTC.

The rearrangement uses TRBV5-1 and TRBJ1-6; 7 nucleotides agree with TRBD1. This CDR3 has 16 amino acids. From germline, CDR1 is SGHRS and CDR2 YFSETQ. The junction had 9 bases not matched to a gene; V was cut back by 2 bases and J by 7 bases. DNA of the CDR3: TGCGCCAGCAGCTTATTTTGGGACAGAGAGAATTCACCCCTCCACTTT. Protein: CASSLFWDRENSPLHF. Using reference TRBV5-1 and TRBJ1-6 for the parts outside the CDR3, the full variable domain is KAGVTQTPRYLIKTRGQQVTLSCSPISGHRSVSWYQQTPGQGLQFLFEYFSETQRNKGNFPGRFSGRQFSNSRSEMNVSTLELGDSALYLCASSLFWDRENSPLHFGNGTRLTVT.

The V call is TRBV19, the J call TRBJ1-1, with D possibly TRBD1 on 6 matching bases. The CDR3 is 14 amino acids. Deletions cut 8 bases from V and 1 base from J, with 14 bases between. Per germline, CDR1 LNHDA and CDR2 SQIVND (reference sequence). CDR3 sequence reads: CASRPGHPNTEAFF. CDR3 bases: TGTGCCAGTCGACCGGGACATCCGAACACTGAAGCTTTCTTT.

The rearrangement links TRBV7-9 to TRBJ2-2, with TRBD1 matching over 9 bases. Germline V gene data show CDR1 as SEHNR and CDR2 as FQNEAQ (reference sequence). With V trimmed by 7 bases and J by 5 bases, 8 bases remained unmatched. This CDR3 spans 15 amino acids. The CDR3 sequence: CASTPGTGMTGELFF. In DNA, the CDR3 is TGTGCCAGCACGCCAGGGACAGGGATGACCGGGGAGCTGTTTTTT.

This clone was recorded only once. This rearrangement joins TRBV6-4 to TRBJ2-3; D is possibly TRBD2 (5 bases). Germline V CDR1 and CDR2: MRHNA, SNTAGT. The CDR3 covers 13 residues. V was shortened by 4 bases and J by 9 bases, with 14 bases between the two germline ends. The DNA of the CDR3 is TGTGCCAGCAGTGGGAACCGGGAAGGGACGCAGTATTTT. This translates into CASSGNREGTQYF.

The chain uses TRBV7-9 and TRBJ1-4; TRBD1 aligns across 7 bases. V trimming: 5 bases; J trimming: 8 bases; junction bases outside the gene matches: 11. CDR1 and CDR2 from the germline V gene are SEHNR and FQNEAQ (reference sequence). The CDR3 is 15 amino acids. CDR3 region: CASSRGWDSGEKLFF. The DNA of the CDR3 is TGTGCCAGCAGCCGGGGCTGGGACAGTGGAGAAAAACTGTTTTTT.

V and J are TRBV14 and TRBJ2-2; 8 bases line up with TRBD2. The V segment lost 6 bases and the J segment 0 bases; nucleotides outside the gene matches: 9. Germline-derived CDR1 and CDR2 are SGHDN and FVKESK. The CDR3 loop spans 17 amino acids. The CDR3 here is CASSGLAGRANTGELFF. The CDR3 region has the DNA TGTGCCAGCAGTGGACTAGCCGGACGAGCGAACACCGGGGAGCTGTTTTTT.